This TCR beta chain was documented in a study of glioma-infiltrating T cells. Using RNA template, CDR3s of TCR alpha and beta were amplified with iRepertoire arm-PCR. Tissue mRNA or PBMC total RNA, about 95-450 ng, went into one-step reverse transcription and amplification. TCRdb re-called the multiplex PCR reads with MiXCR, one entry per CDR3 protein. The sample comprises under 150,000 distinct CDR3 sequences, about 39% of which are singletons, and roughly 20% rests with the top ten. This clonotype has more than one count but fewer than ten. Its antigen is unknown. Germline-derived CDR1 and CDR2 are MGHRA and YSYEKL. V shed 1 base and J shed 8 bases, with 3 bases lying between them. The CDR3 is 11 residues long. Study-level findings and limits: Tissue-blood divergence was below expectation in non-neoplastic patients, above in gliomas.

The sequencing sample was made of glioma tissue, nonneoplastic brain tissue, or PBMCs (not recorded which). This receptor was obtained from a human donor with low-grade glioma or glioblastoma, undergoing nonglioma brain surgery, or in good health (not recorded which). The chain combines TRBV4-1 with TRBJ2-1; D ambiguous. CDR3 sequence (DNA): TGCGCCAGCAGCCAAGTAGATGAGCAGTTCTTC. Amino acid sequence: CASSQVDEQFF.